One sample yielded the 26 T cell receptor beta chains listed below, sequenced in a study of neurological immune-mediated disorders. TCRdb redid the calling of the 5' RACE reads with MiXCR, one entry per CDR3 protein. The sample includes 60,000 to 75,000 distinct CDR3 sequences, roughly 9.8% of them seen just once. Time point defined: longitudinal time-point 2. Sequenced sample: PBMCs. These receptor sequences come from a man aged 25-40 years in good health.

CDR3 sequence: CASADRYKNIQYF. The CDR3 coding sequence is TGTGCCAGTGCGGACAGATACAAAAACATTCAGTACTTC. The V and J genes are TRBV19 and TRBJ2-4, with TRBD1 as a possible D gene (6 bases). The CDR3 has 13 residues. Per germline, CDR1 LNHDA and CDR2 SQIVND (reference sequence). V lost 8 bases and J lost 3, with 11 bases in between.

This clonotype was detected many times. The V gene is TRBV5-1, the J gene TRBJ2-3, with 7 bases identical to TRBD2. Germline-derived CDR1 and CDR2 are SGHRS and YFSETQ. The CDR3 consists of 16 residues. Trimming cost V 1 base and J 0 bases; bases outside gene matches: 5. The CDR3 DNA sequence: TGCGCCAGCAGCTTGAGAGCTAGCGGAAGCACAGATACGCAGTATTTT. Its translation is CASSLRASGSTDTQYF.

This clonotype was counted at least ten times. This chain links TRBV4-1 with TRBJ2-1; D remains ambiguous. V gave up 2 bases and J gave up 0 bases, with 14 bases separating them. CDR1 and CDR2 (germline): MGHRA, YSYEKL. The CDR3 consists of 17 residues. CDR3 in amino acids: CASSQQPTSPSYNEQFF. CDR3 coding DNA: TGCGCCAGCAGCCAACAGCCGACTTCCCCCTCCTACAATGAGCAGTTCTTC.

The chain has TRBV5-1 and TRBJ2-5; tentatively, D is TRBD1 (5 bases). Looked up from germline, CDR1 is SGHRS and CDR2 is YFSETQ. The CDR3 runs 13 residues. The V end lost 1 base, the J end lost 4 bases, and 8 bases lay between the germline ends. The CDR3 loop reads CASSLKGPETQYF. CDR3 in DNA: TGCGCCAGCAGCTTGAAGGGGCCAGAGACCCAGTACTTC.

This clonotype was detected many times. The gene calls are TRBV11-2 and TRBJ2-3; 15 bases fit TRBD2. V lost 5 bases and J lost 4; bases outside the gene matches: 7. There are 17 residues in the CDR3. The V gene's germline CDR1 is SGHAT and CDR2 FQNNGV. CDR3 residues: CASSPWTSGRGADTQYF. DNA of the CDR3: TGTGCCAGCAGCCCGTGGACTAGCGGGAGGGGGGCAGATACGCAGTATTTT.

This clonotype was seen many times. This chain links TRBV5-1 with TRBJ2-3; possibly TRBD2 for D (5 bases). This CDR3 is built from 15 residues. V was cut by 4 bases and J by 6 bases, with 18 bases left in between. The germline V gene encodes CDR1 SGHRS and CDR2 YFSETQ. In DNA, the CDR3 is TGCGCCAGCAGCCGAGTAGGAGGTAGTCAGGATACGCAGTATTTT. Residues: CASSRVGGSQDTQYF.

This clonotype has ten or more counts. J is TRBJ2-3 and V is TRBV9; TRBD2 agrees at 7 bases. CDR3 length: 17 amino acids. The V and J ends lost 4 bases and 0 bases, in that order; junction bases with no gene match: 11. The germline V gene encodes CDR1 SGDLS and CDR2 YYNGEE. CDR3 loop: CASSNFNGGSSTDTQYF. The CDR3 DNA follows: TGTGCCAGCAGCAACTTTAATGGCGGGAGTAGCACAGATACGCAGTATTTT. Supplemented by reference TRBV9 and TRBJ2-3, the full variable domain reads DSGVTQTPKHLITATGQRVTLRCSPRSGDLSVYWYQQSLDQGLQFLIQYYNGEERAKGNILERFSAQQFPDLHSELNLSSLELGDSALYFCASSNFNGGSSTDTQYFGPGTRLTVL.

This clonotype was recorded at least ten times. V usage is TRBV27 and J usage is TRBJ2-1; perhaps TRBD1 as D (6 bases). Germline-derived CDR1 and CDR2 are MNHEY and SMNVEV (reference sequence). Trimming took 7 bases from V and 4 from J, leaving 11 bases between them. The CDR3 is 13 amino acids. CDR3 coding DNA: TGTGCCAGCATGGAGAGGGGGTACAATGAGCAGTTCTTC. Translated, it gives CASMERGYNEQFF.

This clonotype showed up many times. The genes are TRBV20-1 and TRBJ1-4; D gene ambiguous. Trimming took 5 bases from V and 8 from J, leaving 18 bases between them. The CDR3 sequence is 14 residues long. The germline gives CDR1 DFQATT, CDR2 SNEGSKA (reference sequence). The DNA for the CDR3 is TGCAGTGCTGAATTCCGGACCCTGCGGGAAAAACTGTTTTTT. This translates into CSAEFRTLREKLFF.

The gene calls are TRBV5-6 and TRBJ2-7; 7 nucleotides agree with TRBD1. The CDR3 is made up of 12 amino acids. V was pared by 4 bases and J by 9 bases, with 7 bases of the junction left unmatched. CDR1 and CDR2 (germline): SGHDT, YYEEEE. The CDR3 bases are TGTGCCAGCAGCACGGGACAGCGGTCGCAGTACTTC. This translates into CASSTGQRSQYF.

The chain has TRBV20-1 and TRBJ2-5, with 10 bases matching TRBD1. Trimming at V came to 5 bases and at J to 1 base, leaving 7 bases not matched to a gene. CDR1 and CDR2 from the germline V gene are DFQATT and SNEGSKA (reference sequence). The CDR3 covers 15 residues. The CDR3: CSARADRGFQETQYF. The CDR3 nucleotides are TGCAGTGCTCGAGCGGACAGGGGGTTCCAAGAGACCCAGTACTTC.

This clonotype was found many times. This rearrangement joins TRBV12-3 or TRBV12-4 to TRBJ1-1; no clear D. V was shortened by 6 bases and J by 3 bases, with 20 bases between the two germline ends. This CDR3 comprises 16 residues. The CDR3 is CASSTRRTRWDTEAFF. CDR3 in DNA: TGTGCCAGCAGCACCCGCCGGACCAGATGGGACACTGAAGCTTTCTTT.

This clonotype was recorded at least ten times. The genes are TRBV20-1 and TRBJ2-2; 9 positions agree with TRBD2. Looked up from germline, CDR1 is DFQATT and CDR2 is SNEGSKA (reference sequence). With 1 base clipped from V and 3 bases from J, the junction kept 0 bases outside the gene matches. CDR3 size: 14 residues. CDR3 DNA: TGCAGTGCTAGAGTAGCGGGAGACACCGGGGAGCTGTTTTTT. Amino acid sequence: CSARVAGDTGELFF.

The sample holds many counts of this clonotype. The rearrangement links TRBV28 to TRBJ2-7; 7 nucleotides align to TRBD1. With 8 bases clipped from V and 3 bases from J, the junction kept 7 bases outside the gene matches. The CDR3 contains 13 residues. The germline CDR1 and CDR2 sequences are MDHEN and SYDVKM. CDR3 protein: CASSGAGGYEQYF. The CDR3 nucleotides are TGTGCCAGCTCTGGGGCAGGGGGCTACGAGCAGTACTTC. Full variable domain (outside the CDR3, taken from reference TRBV28 and TRBJ2-7): DVKVTQSSRYLVKRTGEKVFLECVQDMDHENMFWYRQDPGLGLRLIYFSYDVKMKEKGDIPEGYSVSREKKERFSLILESASTNQTSMYLCASSGAGGYEQYFGPGTRLTVT.

This rearrangement joins TRBV7-9 to TRBJ2-3; D remains unclear. Germline V gene sequence: CDR1 SEHNR, CDR2 FQNEAQ (reference sequence). The germline V and J ends were trimmed by 4 bases and 0 bases, with 5 bases remaining between them. The CDR3 consists of 13 residues. CDR3 loop: CASSSHSTDTQYF. The DNA of the CDR3 is TGTGCCAGCAGCTCCCATAGCACAGATACGCAGTATTTT.

In regard to this clonotype: One junction end does not reproduce the germline sequence, and a read error may be involved. This chain links TRBV18 with TRBJ1-1; 10 nucleotides agree with TRBD1. The germline V gene has CDR1 KGHSH and CDR2 LQKENI. CDR3 length equals 14 residues. The CDR3 DNA is TGTACCAGCTCACCACGGACAGGGGGGACTGAAGCTTTCTTT. Amino acids: CTSSPRTGGTEAFF.

This clonotype showed up many times. This rearrangement joins TRBV4-2 to TRBJ1-1, with D possibly matching TRBD1 (6 bases). V was shortened by 4 bases and J by 4 bases, with 16 bases between the two germline ends. The CDR3 runs to 15 residues. Germline CDR1 reads LGHNA; CDR2 reads YNFKEQ. CDR3 loop: CASSRGLWVFTEAFF. The CDR3 DNA sequence: TGTGCCAGCAGCCGGGGGCTGTGGGTTTTCACTGAAGCTTTCTTT.

This clonotype came up many times. The chain carries TRBV20-1 and TRBJ1-2, with 9 bases identical to TRBD1. Germline CDR1 and CDR2: DFQATT and SNEGSKA (reference sequence). After removal of 3 bases from V and 6 bases from J, the junction contained 5 bases not matched to a gene. The CDR3 covers 13 residues. CDR3 sequence (DNA): TGCAGTGCTAGGGAATGGACAGGGGATGGCTACACCTTC. Encoded protein: CSAREWTGDGYTF.

The sample holds many counts of this clonotype. V gene TRBV2 combines with J gene TRBJ2-1, with unresolved D. The CDR3 runs 13 residues. The germline V and J ends were trimmed by 1 base and 4 bases, with 5 bases remaining between them. Germline CDR1 and CDR2: SNHLY and FYNNEI. The CDR3 spells CASSEVLYNEQFF. In DNA, the CDR3 is TGTGCCAGCAGTGAAGTGCTATACAATGAGCAGTTCTTC.

The rearrangement uses TRBV29-1 and TRBJ1-1; D is unresolved. Germline V CDR1 and CDR2: SQVTM, ANQGSEA. Trimming stripped 6 bases from V and 11 bases from J, with 16 bases between. CDR3 length: 11 residues. The CDR3 loop is CSVALGPVAFF. Here the CDR3 DNA reads TGCAGCGTCGCTTTGGGTCCCGTTGCTTTCTTT.

This clonotype has a handful of counts. This chain joins TRBV6-5 and TRBJ2-3; the match to TRBD2 covers 7 bases. The V segment lost 6 bases and the J segment 5 bases; nucleotides outside the gene matches: 17. From germline, CDR1 is MNHEY and CDR2 SVGAGI. This CDR3 spans 17 amino acids. As DNA, the CDR3 is TGTGCCAGCAGGCTACGGGACCCGACTAGCACCCGAGATACGCAGTATTTT. Its translation is CASRLRDPTSTRDTQYF.

This clonotype appeared many times. This sequence joins TRBV6-2 or TRBV6-3 and TRBJ2-7; D call uncertain. This CDR3 comprises 12 residues. With 8 bases removed from V and 0 bases from J, the gap between germline ends came to 8 bases. Germline V gene sequence: CDR1 MNHEY, CDR2 SVGEGT. CDR3 protein: CASAESSYEQYF. CDR3 nucleotides: TGTGCCAGCGCCGAGAGCTCCTACGAGCAGTACTTC.

The table lists this clonotype with a few counts. The gene calls are TRBV5-1 and TRBJ1-3; 7 bases match TRBD1. The trim removed 4 bases at V and 2 bases at J, leaving 3 bases unmatched. This CDR3 has 14 amino acids. In germline, CDR1 is SGHRS, CDR2 YFSETQ. Here the CDR3 reads CASSEGTAGNTIYF. The CDR3 bases are TGCGCCAGCAGCGAGGGGACAGCTGGAAACACCATATATTTT.

This clonotype was detected many times. The chain couples TRBV27 to TRBJ2-2; possibly TRBD2 for D (5 bases). Germline V gene data show CDR1 as MNHEY and CDR2 as SMNVEV (reference sequence). CDR3 size: 14 residues. V was trimmed by 6 bases and J by 1 base, leaving 9 bases between them. The CDR3 loop is CASRRTENTGELFF. CDR3 in DNA: TGTGCCAGCAGGAGGACTGAGAACACCGGGGAGCTGTTTTTT.

This clonotype was detected ten times or more. The chain combines TRBV29-1 with TRBJ2-4; 9 bases fit TRBD1. This CDR3 has 17 residues. Germline values: CDR1 SQVTM, CDR2 ANQGSEA. V shed 5 bases, J shed 0 bases, and the junction held 11 bases outside the gene matches. The CDR3 DNA follows: TGCAGCGTTCTCCTCGGGACAGGGACCCTAGCCAAAAACATTCAGTACTTC. Translating it yields CSVLLGTGTLAKNIQYF.

This clonotype appeared many times. This chain connects TRBV7-8 to TRBJ1-1; D gene uncertain. Germline V lookup: CDR1 SGHVS, CDR2 FQNEAQ. The V end was cut by 6 bases, the J end by 4 bases, with 12 bases between. The CDR3 loop spans 13 amino acids. DNA of the CDR3: TGTGCCAGCAGACAAACTCGGGGCACTGAAGCTTTCTTT. It codes for CASRQTRGTEAFF. Full variable domain (remainder filled in from reference TRBV7-8 and TRBJ1-1): GAGVSQSPRYKVAKRGQDVALRCDPISGHVSLFWYQQALGQGPEFLTYFQNEAQLDKSGLPSDRFFAERPEGSVSTLKIQRTQQEDSAVYLCASRQTRGTEAFFGQGTRLTVV.